Presented here are 27 T cell receptor beta chains from one specimen sequenced in a study of CD8+ T cells in alopecia areata. The treatment denotes: oral pan-JAK inhibitor, 5-10 mg twice daily. Following extraction, RNA underwent reverse transcription to cDNA, which served as the sequencing template. TCRdb keeps only in-frame clones here, not all; method: immunoSEQ multiplex PCR. The sample comprises about 74,000 clones, 25% to 30% of which are singletons, and 15% rests with the top ten. Here the sequenced sample was CD8+ T cells sorted from blood, taken at week 4, from a patient treated with tofacitinib. These receptors all come from a human donor with alopecia areata.

The chain employs TRBV13 and TRBJ2-1; 12 bases fit TRBD2. The CDR3 is made up of 16 amino acids. Germline lookup yields CDR1 PRHDT and CDR2 FYEKMQ (reference sequence). Losses at the gene ends were 1 base for V and 4 bases for J; bases not matched to a gene: 2. The CDR3 reads CASSLVTSGGYNEQFF. In DNA form, the CDR3 reads TGTGCCAGCAGCTTAGTTACTAGCGGGGGGTACAATGAGCAGTTCTTC.

The rearrangement joins TRBV30 to TRBJ2-6; D gene uncertain. This CDR3 has 14 residues. The germline V gene has CDR1 GTSNPN and CDR2 SVGIG (reference sequence). Trimming stripped 1 base from V and 2 bases from J, with 6 bases between. The CDR3 DNA sequence: TGTGCCTGGAGTGAAGGGACTGGGGCCAACGTCCTGACTTTC. The encoded protein is CAWSEGTGANVLTF.

In its sample, this clone was seen a few times. V is TRBV13 and J is TRBJ2-7; D is undetermined. CDR1 and CDR2 (germline): PRHDT, FYEKMQ (reference sequence). This CDR3 is 13 amino acids long. Trimming pared 2 bases from V and 2 bases from J, leaving 7 bases between. CDR3 protein: CASSLTRTYEQYF. As DNA, the CDR3 is TGTGCCAGCAGCTTAACACGGACCTACGAGCAGTACTTC.

This CDR3 is CSAIGGPLYEQYF. In DNA form, the CDR3 reads TGCAGCGCCATTGGGGGCCCACTCTACGAGCAGTACTTC. The chain carries TRBV29-1 and TRBJ2-7, with a possible D match to TRBD1 (6 bases). This CDR3 has 13 residues. Germline CDR1 and CDR2: SQVTM and ANQGSEA. V lost 7 bases and J 3 bases, leaving 16 bases between the germline ends.

In this sample, this clone turned up a few times. The chain is built from TRBV30 and TRBJ1-3; possible D gene TRBD1, 6 bases. Per the germline V gene, CDR1 is GTSNPN and CDR2 is SVGIG (reference sequence). The CDR3 consists of 15 residues. The V and J ends lost 2 bases and 3 bases respectively, with 14 bases between them. The CDR3 DNA is TGTGCCTGGAGTCCTTCCGGGACACTTGGAAACACCATATATTTT. Translating gives CAWSPSGTLGNTIYF.

This clone ranks as large. In DNA, the CDR3 is TGTGCCAGCAGCCCCCTAGGGCCTGAGCAGTTCTTC. As protein: CASSPLGPEQFF. J is TRBJ2-1 and V is TRBV7-9; no reliable D call. This CDR3 is built from 12 residues. V lost 5 bases and J lost 9, with 11 bases in between. Germline CDR1 is SEHNR and CDR2 is FQNEAQ (reference sequence).

The rearrangement links TRBV5-1 to TRBJ2-2; 9 bases fit TRBD1. This CDR3 is 15 amino acids long. In germline, CDR1 is SGHRS, CDR2 YFSETQ. The ends lost 3 bases at V and 1 base at J; junction bases unmatched: 1. The CDR3 reads CASSWGQGNTGELFF. CDR3 nucleotide sequence: TGCGCCAGCAGCTGGGGACAGGGGAACACCGGGGAGCTGTTTTTT.

There are a few counts of this clone. The chain's CDR3 is CSVVTGGPGEQYF. In nucleotides, the CDR3 is TGCAGCGTTGTAACGGGAGGGCCGGGGGAGCAGTACTTC. The chain is built from TRBV29-1 and TRBJ2-7; 8 nucleotides match TRBD2. This CDR3 has 13 residues. With V trimmed by 4 bases and J by 7 bases, 9 bases remained unmatched. Per the germline V gene, CDR1 is SQVTM and CDR2 is ANQGSEA.

This clone has ten or more counts. V and J are TRBV4-1 and TRBJ2-1; no clear D gene. CDR1 MGHRA and CDR2 YSYEKL come from the germline V gene. V was clipped by 0 bases and J by 11 bases, with 8 bases between them. This CDR3 contains 12 residues. The DNA of the CDR3 is TGCGCCAGCAGCCAAGATAGAGTCCAGCAGTTCTTC. This encodes CASSQDRVQQFF.

This clone has more than one count but fewer than ten. V is TRBV29-1 and J is TRBJ2-7, with unresolved D. Germline CDR1 is SQVTM and CDR2 is ANQGSEA. V lost 5 bases to trimming and J lost 3 bases, with 8 bases between them. The CDR3 loop spans 11 amino acids. CDR3 loop: CSVLDFYEQYF. The CDR3 nucleotides read TGCAGCGTTCTAGACTTCTACGAGCAGTACTTC.

Many counts were recorded for this clone. The chain has TRBV5-1 and TRBJ2-2; 13 bases align to TRBD2. CDR1 SGHRS and CDR2 YFSETQ come from the germline V gene. The CDR3 consists of 14 residues. With 7 bases clipped from V and 9 bases from J, the junction kept 6 bases outside the gene matches. CDR3 bases: TGCGCCAGCGGAGGGACTAGCGGGATGTGGGAGCTGTTTTTT. Its protein is CASGGTSGMWELFF.

This clone was seen more than once but under ten times. The genes are TRBV6-5 and TRBJ2-3, with 9 bases fitting TRBD1. CDR3 length: 13 amino acids. Looked up from germline, CDR1 is MNHEY and CDR2 is SVGAGI. Trimming took 10 bases from V and 4 from J; bases not matched to a gene: 6. The CDR3 DNA is TGTGCCACCATCGGACAGGGGTCAGATACGCAGTATTTT. Protein sequence: CATIGQGSDTQYF.

This clone was found a few times. This rearrangement joins TRBV6-1 to TRBJ1-2; D is undetermined. The CDR3 is made up of 16 amino acids. V shed 3 bases and J shed 7 bases, with 21 bases lying between them. In germline, CDR1 is MNHNS, CDR2 SASEGT. CDR3 DNA sequence: TGTGCCAGCAGTGACCCCGGGAGGGAGGATAGCGGTGGCTACACCTTC. This gives the protein CASSDPGREDSGGYTF.

There are a few counts of this clone. The rearrangement links TRBV29-1 to TRBJ2-5, with 7 bases matching TRBD1. This CDR3 is 17 amino acids long. After removal of 0 bases from V and 5 bases from J, the junction contained 15 bases not matched to a gene. CDR1 and CDR2 (germline): SQVTM, ANQGSEA. The CDR3 sequence is CSVEDDGGTVPRETQYF. The CDR3 nucleotides are TGCAGCGTTGAAGACGATGGTGGGACAGTACCGAGGGAGACCCAGTACTTC.

This clone has just a few counts. The V and J genes are TRBV6-5 and TRBJ2-5; D might be TRBD2 (6 bases). Germline V lookup: CDR1 MNHEY, CDR2 SVGAGI. The CDR3 is 16 residues long. The germline V and J ends were trimmed by 2 bases and 5 bases, with 18 bases remaining between them. CDR3 sequence: CASSYGGFLSGETQYF. In nucleotides, the CDR3 is TGTGCCAGCAGTTACGGAGGGTTCTTGAGCGGTGAGACCCAGTACTTC.

The V and J genes are TRBV30 and TRBJ2-1; 9 positions agree with TRBD1. The V and J ends lost 6 bases and 7 bases, in that order; junction bases with no gene match: 7. The CDR3 is 13 residues long. Germline V gives CDR1 GTSNPN, CDR2 SVGIG (reference sequence). CDR3 loop: CACRDRERNEQFF. DNA of the CDR3: TGTGCCTGCCGGGACAGGGAGAGAAATGAGCAGTTCTTC.

The rearrangement joins TRBV30 to TRBJ2-5, with 10 nucleotides matching TRBD1. This CDR3 has 12 residues. Trimming at V came to 5 bases and at J to 3 bases, leaving 0 bases not matched to a gene. Looked up from germline, CDR1 is GTSNPN and CDR2 is SVGIG (reference sequence). CDR3 amino acids: CAWGTGEETQYF. CDR3 DNA: TGTGCCTGGGGGACAGGGGAAGAGACCCAGTACTTC.

The CDR3: CASSTWDRGETQYF. Written as DNA, the CDR3 is TGTGCCAGCAGCACCTGGGACAGGGGGGAGACCCAGTACTTC. The chain combines TRBV9 with TRBJ2-5, with 11 bases fitting TRBD1. Unmatched junction bases numbered 4, after V lost 4 bases and J lost 5 bases. Per germline, CDR1 SGDLS and CDR2 YYNGEE. The CDR3 consists of 14 residues.

This clone showed up just a few times. This chain links TRBV6-5 with TRBJ2-5; tentatively, D is TRBD1 or TRBD2 (5 bases each). Germline CDR1 reads MNHEY; CDR2 reads SVGAGI. The CDR3 consists of 13 residues. Trimming removed 2 bases at V and 3 bases at J, with 7 bases between. In nucleotides, the CDR3 is TGTGCCAGCAGTTACGGGGGAAAAGAGACCCAGTACTTC. It encodes CASSYGGKETQYF.

This clone was recorded a few times. The chain links TRBV27 to TRBJ1-2; TRBD1 is a possible D gene (5 bases). Germline CDR1 MNHEY, CDR2 SMNVEV (reference sequence). Trimming stripped 2 bases from V and 4 bases from J, with 8 bases between. This CDR3 is built from 13 residues. CDR3 sequence (DNA): TGTGCCAGCAGTTTAGGGGGAGGCTATGGCTACACCTTC. It yields the protein CASSLGGGYGYTF.

The V gene is TRBV5-1, the J gene TRBJ1-1; the D is unclear. Germline loops: CDR1 SGHRS, CDR2 YFSETQ. V was shortened by 0 bases and J by 3 bases, with 3 bases between the two germline ends. The CDR3 totals 12 residues. CDR3 in DNA: TGCGCCAGCAGCTTGGGGGACACTGAAGCTTTCTTT. Protein sequence: CASSLGDTEAFF.

A few counts support this clone. The chain carries TRBV19 and TRBJ2-1; no firm D call. CDR3 length equals 15 residues. V was shortened by 4 bases and J by 7 bases, with 17 bases between the two germline ends. Germline CDR1 is LNHDA and CDR2 is SQIVND (reference sequence). CDR3 in amino acids: CASSTPAGWLNEQFF. The CDR3 coding sequence is TGTGCCAGTAGTACCCCCGCAGGTTGGCTTAATGAGCAGTTCTTC.

This clone occurred a few times. The V and J genes are TRBV9 and TRBJ2-2; TRBD2 matches 7 bases. Germline lookup yields CDR1 SGDLS and CDR2 YYNGEE. CDR3 length: 15 residues. J lost 6 bases, V lost 2 bases, and 7 bases had no gene match. The CDR3 coding sequence is TGTGCCAGCAGCGTCGGAGGGAGGGCCTCCGGGGAGCTGTTTTTT. It specifies CASSVGGRASGELFF.

This clone was found a few times. The rearrangement links TRBV29-1 to TRBJ2-1; tentatively, D is TRBD2 (5 bases). V was trimmed by 7 bases and J by 4 bases, leaving 17 bases between them. The CDR3 sequence is 14 residues long. The germline CDR1 and CDR2 sequences are SQVTM and ANQGSEA. The DNA of the CDR3 is TGCAGCGCCTTGGGGTCGGGAAGTTACAATGAGCAGTTCTTC. It encodes CSALGSGSYNEQFF.

The genes are TRBV7-9 and TRBJ1-5; D may be TRBD1 (6 bases). The CDR3 is 14 residues long. The V and J ends lost 5 bases and 3 bases respectively, with 11 bases between them. Germline assignment: CDR1 SEHNR and CDR2 FQNEAQ (reference sequence). The CDR3 nucleotides read TGTGCCAGCAGCCAGACAGGATACAATCAGCCCCAGCATTTT. Protein product: CASSQTGYNQPQHF.

This clone was seen more than once but under ten times. The rearrangement uses TRBV19 and TRBJ2-7, with D perhaps TRBD1 (7 bases). The CDR3 runs 14 residues. V dropped 4 bases and J dropped 5 bases, with 15 bases sitting between them. Per the germline V gene, CDR1 is LNHDA and CDR2 is SQIVND (reference sequence). CDR3 DNA sequence: TGTGCCAGTAGTACCGCGGGACAGCTCAACGAGCAGTACTTC. Encoded protein: CASSTAGQLNEQYF.

This clone has a handful of counts. CDR3 residues: CSVEFGVNTGELFF. CDR3 DNA sequence: TGCAGCGTTGAGTTCGGTGTCAACACCGGGGAGCTGTTTTTT. The genes are TRBV29-1 and TRBJ2-2; D unresolved. Trimming removed 3 bases at V and 2 bases at J, with 10 bases between. CDR3 length: 14 amino acids. Germline assignment: CDR1 SQVTM and CDR2 ANQGSEA.